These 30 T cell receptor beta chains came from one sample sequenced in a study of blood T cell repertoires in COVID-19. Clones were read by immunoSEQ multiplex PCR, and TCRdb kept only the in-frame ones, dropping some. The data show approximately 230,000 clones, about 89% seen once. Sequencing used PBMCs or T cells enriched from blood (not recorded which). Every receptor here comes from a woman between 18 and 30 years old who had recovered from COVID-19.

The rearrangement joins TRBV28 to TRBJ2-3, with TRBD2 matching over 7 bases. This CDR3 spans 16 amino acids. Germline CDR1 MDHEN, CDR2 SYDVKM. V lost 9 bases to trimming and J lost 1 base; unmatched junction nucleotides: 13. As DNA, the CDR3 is TGTGCCAGTTCGGTCGGGGGGAGAGTAGGCACAGATACGCAGTATTTT. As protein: CASSVGGRVGTDTQYF.

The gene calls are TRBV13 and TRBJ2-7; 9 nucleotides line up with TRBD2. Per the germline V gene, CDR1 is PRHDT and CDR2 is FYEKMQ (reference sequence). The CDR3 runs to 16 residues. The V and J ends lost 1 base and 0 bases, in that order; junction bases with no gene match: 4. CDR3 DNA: TGTGCCAGCAGCTTAGCAAGGACTAGCGCCTCCTACGAGCAGTACTTC. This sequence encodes CASSLARTSASYEQYF.

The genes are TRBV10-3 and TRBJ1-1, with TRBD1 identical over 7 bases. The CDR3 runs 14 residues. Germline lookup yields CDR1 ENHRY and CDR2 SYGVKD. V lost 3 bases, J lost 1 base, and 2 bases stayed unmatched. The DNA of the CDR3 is TGTGCCATCAGTGAAAACAGGGGGAACACTGAAGCTTTCTTT. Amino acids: CAISENRGNTEAFF.

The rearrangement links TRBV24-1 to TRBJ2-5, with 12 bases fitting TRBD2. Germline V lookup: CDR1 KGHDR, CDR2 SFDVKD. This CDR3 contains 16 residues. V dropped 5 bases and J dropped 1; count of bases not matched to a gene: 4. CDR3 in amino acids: CATSGLAGDPQETQYF. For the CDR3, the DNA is TGTGCCACCAGTGGACTAGCGGGAGATCCCCAAGAGACCCAGTACTTC.

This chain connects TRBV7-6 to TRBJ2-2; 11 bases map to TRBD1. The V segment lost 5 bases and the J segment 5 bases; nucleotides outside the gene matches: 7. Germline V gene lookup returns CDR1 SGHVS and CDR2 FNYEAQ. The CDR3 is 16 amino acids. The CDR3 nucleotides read TGTGCCAGCAGCCCGTGGACAGGGGGCCGAACCGGGGAGCTGTTTTTT. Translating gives CASSPWTGGRTGELFF.

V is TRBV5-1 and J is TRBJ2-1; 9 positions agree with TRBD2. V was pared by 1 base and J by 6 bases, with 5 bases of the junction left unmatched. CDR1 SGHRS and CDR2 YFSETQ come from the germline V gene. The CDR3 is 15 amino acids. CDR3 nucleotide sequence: TGCGCCAGCAGCTTGATGGCGGGAGGGCCCAATGAGCAGTTCTTC. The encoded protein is CASSLMAGGPNEQFF.

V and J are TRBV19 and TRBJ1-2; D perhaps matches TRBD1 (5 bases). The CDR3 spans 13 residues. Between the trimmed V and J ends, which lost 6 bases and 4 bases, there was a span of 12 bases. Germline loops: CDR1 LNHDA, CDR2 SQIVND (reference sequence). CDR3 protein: CASSSPGPYGYTF. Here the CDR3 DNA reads TGTGCCAGTAGCTCCCCAGGGCCCTATGGCTACACCTTC.

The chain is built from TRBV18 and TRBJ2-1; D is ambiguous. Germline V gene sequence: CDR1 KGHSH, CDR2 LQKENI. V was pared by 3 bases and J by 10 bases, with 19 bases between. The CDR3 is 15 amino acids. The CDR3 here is CASSPDSSHGSEQFF. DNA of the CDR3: TGTGCCAGCTCACCGGATAGCTCACACGGGTCGGAGCAGTTCTTC.

The CDR3 is CASSPPGTAGANVLTF. CDR3 sequence (DNA): TGTGCCAGCTCACCACCTGGGACAGCTGGGGCCAACGTCCTGACTTTC. J is TRBJ2-6 and V is TRBV18; 7 bases map to TRBD1. This CDR3 contains 16 residues. Germline CDR1 KGHSH, CDR2 LQKENI. The V gene end was trimmed by 0 bases and the J gene end by 2 bases; junction bases not matched to a gene: 1. Variable domain in full (rest from reference TRBV18 and TRBJ2-6): NAGVMQNPRHLVRRRGQEARLRCSPMKGHSHVYWYRQLPEEGLKFMVYLQKENIIDESGMPKERFSAEFPKEGPSILRIQQVVRGDSAAYFCASSPPGTAGANVLTFGAGSRLTVL.

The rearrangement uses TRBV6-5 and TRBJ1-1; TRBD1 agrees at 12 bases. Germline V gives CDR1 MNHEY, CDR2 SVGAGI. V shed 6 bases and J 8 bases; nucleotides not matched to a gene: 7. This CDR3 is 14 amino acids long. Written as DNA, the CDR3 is TGTGCCAGCAGCCGGGGGACAGGGGGCGCGGAAGCTTTCTTT. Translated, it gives CASSRGTGGAEAFF.

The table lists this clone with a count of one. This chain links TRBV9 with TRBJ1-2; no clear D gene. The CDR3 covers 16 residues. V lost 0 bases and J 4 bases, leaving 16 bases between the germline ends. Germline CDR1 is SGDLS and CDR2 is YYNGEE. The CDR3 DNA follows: TGTGCCAGCAGCGTAGCTACAGAGCCAATCGGCTATGGCTACACCTTC. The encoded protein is CASSVATEPIGYGYTF. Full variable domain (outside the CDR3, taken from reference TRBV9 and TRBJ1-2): DSGVTQTPKHLITATGQRVTLRCSPRSGDLSVYWYQQSLDQGLQFLIQYYNGEERAKGNILERFSAQQFPDLHSELNLSSLELGDSALYFCASSVATEPIGYGYTFGSGTRLTVV.

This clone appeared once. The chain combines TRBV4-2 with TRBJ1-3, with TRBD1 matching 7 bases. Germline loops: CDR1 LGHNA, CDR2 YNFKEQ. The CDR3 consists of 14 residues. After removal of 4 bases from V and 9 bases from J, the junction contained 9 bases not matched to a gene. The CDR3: CASSPKGAIGTIYF. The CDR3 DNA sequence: TGTGCCAGCAGCCCCAAGGGGGCTATCGGCACCATATATTTT.

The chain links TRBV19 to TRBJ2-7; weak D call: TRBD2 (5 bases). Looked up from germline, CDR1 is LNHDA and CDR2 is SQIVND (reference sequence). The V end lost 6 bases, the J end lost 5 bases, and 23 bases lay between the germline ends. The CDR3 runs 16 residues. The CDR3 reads CASRKSARGSLDEQYF. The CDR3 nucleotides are TGTGCCAGTAGGAAGAGCGCACGAGGGTCCTTAGACGAGCAGTACTTC.

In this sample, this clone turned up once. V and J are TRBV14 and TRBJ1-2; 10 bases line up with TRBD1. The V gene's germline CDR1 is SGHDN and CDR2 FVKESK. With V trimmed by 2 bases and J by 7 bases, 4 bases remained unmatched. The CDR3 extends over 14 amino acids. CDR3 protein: CASSQLGQGSGYTF. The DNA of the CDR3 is TGTGCCAGCAGCCAACTGGGACAGGGGAGTGGCTACACCTTC.

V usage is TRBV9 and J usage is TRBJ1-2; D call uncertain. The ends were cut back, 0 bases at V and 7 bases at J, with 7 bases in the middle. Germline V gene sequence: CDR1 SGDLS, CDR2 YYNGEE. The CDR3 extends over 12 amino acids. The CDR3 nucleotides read TGTGCCAGCAGCGTAGGGTCGGGTGGCTACACCTTC. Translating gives CASSVGSGGYTF. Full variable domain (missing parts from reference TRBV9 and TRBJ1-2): DSGVTQTPKHLITATGQRVTLRCSPRSGDLSVYWYQQSLDQGLQFLIQYYNGEERAKGNILERFSAQQFPDLHSELNLSSLELGDSALYFCASSVGSGGYTFGSGTRLTVV.

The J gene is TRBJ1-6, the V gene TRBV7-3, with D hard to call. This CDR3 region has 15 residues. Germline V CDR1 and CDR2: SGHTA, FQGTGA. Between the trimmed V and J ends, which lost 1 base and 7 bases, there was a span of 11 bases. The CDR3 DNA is TGTGCCAGCAGCTTAATTCCGGGAGGGAATTCACCCCTCCACTTT. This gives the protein CASSLIPGGNSPLHF.

The CDR3 region has the DNA TGTGCCAGCAGGCTGGTTCGAGGGCCTAGCACAGATACGCAGTATTTT. It is translated as CASRLVRGPSTDTQYF. The chain links TRBV27 to TRBJ2-3, with a tentative D call TRBD2 (5 bases). Germline CDR1 is MNHEY and CDR2 is SMNVEV (reference sequence). V shed 6 bases and J shed 0 bases, with 16 bases lying between them. This CDR3 is built from 16 residues.

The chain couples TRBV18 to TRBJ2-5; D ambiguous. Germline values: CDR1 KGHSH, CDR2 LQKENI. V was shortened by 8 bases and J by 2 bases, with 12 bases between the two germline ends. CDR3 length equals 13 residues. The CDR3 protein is CASQPPSQETQYF. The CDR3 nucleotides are TGTGCCAGCCAACCCCCTAGTCAAGAGACCCAGTACTTC.

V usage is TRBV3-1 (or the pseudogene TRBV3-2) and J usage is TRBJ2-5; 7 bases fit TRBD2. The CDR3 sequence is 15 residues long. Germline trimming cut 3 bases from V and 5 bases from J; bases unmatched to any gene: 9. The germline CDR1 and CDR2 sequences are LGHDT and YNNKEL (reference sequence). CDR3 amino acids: CASSQGGSGGETQYF. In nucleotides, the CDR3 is TGTGCCAGCAGCCAGGGTGGATCCGGGGGGGAGACCCAGTACTTC.

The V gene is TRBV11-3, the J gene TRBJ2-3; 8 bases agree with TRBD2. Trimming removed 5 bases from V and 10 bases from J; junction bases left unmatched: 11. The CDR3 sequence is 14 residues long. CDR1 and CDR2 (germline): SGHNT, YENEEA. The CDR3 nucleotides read TGTGCCAGCAGCCCGGGACTAGGAAACGTTGCGCAGTATTTT. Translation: CASSPGLGNVAQYF. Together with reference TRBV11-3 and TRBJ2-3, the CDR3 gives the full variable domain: EAGVVQSPRYKIIEKKQPVAFWCNPISGHNTLYWYLQNLGQGPELLIRYENEEAVDDSQLPKDRFSAERLKGVDSTLKIQPAELGDSAVYLCASSPGLGNVAQYFGPGTRLTVL.

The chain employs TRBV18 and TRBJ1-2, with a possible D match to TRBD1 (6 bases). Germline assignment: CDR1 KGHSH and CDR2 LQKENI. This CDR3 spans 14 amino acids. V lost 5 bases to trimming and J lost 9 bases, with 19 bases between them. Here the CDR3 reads CASSGDRDTRSYTF. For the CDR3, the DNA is TGTGCCAGCTCAGGGGACCGGGACACAAGGAGCTACACCTTC.

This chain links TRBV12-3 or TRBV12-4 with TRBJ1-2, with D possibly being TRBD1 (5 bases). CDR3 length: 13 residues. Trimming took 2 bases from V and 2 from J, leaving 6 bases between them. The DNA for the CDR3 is TGTGCCAGCAGTTTAAGACAGAACTATGGCTACACCTTC. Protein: CASSLRQNYGYTF.

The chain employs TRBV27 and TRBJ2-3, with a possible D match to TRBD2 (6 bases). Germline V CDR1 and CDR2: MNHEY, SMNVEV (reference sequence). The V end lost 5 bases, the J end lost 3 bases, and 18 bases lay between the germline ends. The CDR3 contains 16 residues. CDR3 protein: CASSPPPGVLTDTQYF. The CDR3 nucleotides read TGTGCCAGCAGTCCTCCGCCGGGAGTACTTACAGATACGCAGTATTTT.

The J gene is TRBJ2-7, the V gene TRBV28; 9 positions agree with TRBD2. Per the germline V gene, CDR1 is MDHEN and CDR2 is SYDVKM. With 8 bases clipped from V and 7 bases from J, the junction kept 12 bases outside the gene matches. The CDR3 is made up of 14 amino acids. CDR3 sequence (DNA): TGTGCCAGCGTCCCTAGCGGGACTTTCGAAGAGCAGTACTTC. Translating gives CASVPSGTFEEQYF.

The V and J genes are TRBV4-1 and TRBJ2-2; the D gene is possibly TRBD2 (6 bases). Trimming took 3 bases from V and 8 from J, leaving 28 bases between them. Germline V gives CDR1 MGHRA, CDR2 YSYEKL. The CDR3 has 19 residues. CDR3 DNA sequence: TGCGCCAGCAGCCAGGGCCCCCTGATGCGCGGGGTAACAAGGGGGGAGCTGTTTTTT. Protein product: CASSQGPLMRGVTRGELFF.

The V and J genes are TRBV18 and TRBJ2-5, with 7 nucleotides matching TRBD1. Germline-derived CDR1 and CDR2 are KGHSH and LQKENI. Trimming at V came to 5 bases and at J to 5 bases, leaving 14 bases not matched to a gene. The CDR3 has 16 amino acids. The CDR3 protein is CASSSNRQGLWETQYF. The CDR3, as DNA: TGTGCCAGCTCATCCAACCGACAGGGATTGTGGGAGACCCAGTACTTC.

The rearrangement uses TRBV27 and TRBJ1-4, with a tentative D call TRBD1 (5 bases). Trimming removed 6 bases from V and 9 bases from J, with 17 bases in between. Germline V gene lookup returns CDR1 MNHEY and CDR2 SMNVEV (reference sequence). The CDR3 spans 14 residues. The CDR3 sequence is CASSLKPGLQKLFF. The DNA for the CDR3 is TGTGCCAGCAGCCTTAAGCCAGGGTTGCAAAAACTGTTTTTT.

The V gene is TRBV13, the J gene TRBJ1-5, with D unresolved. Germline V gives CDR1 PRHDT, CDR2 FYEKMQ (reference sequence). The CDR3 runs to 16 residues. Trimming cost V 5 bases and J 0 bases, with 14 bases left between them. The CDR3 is CASSPPRDHSNQPQHF. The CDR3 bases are TGTGCCAGCAGCCCGCCCCGCGATCATAGCAATCAGCCCCAGCATTTT. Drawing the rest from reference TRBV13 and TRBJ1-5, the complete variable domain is AAGVIQSPRHLIKEKRETATLKCYPIPRHDTVYWYQQGPGQDPQFLISFYEKMQSDKGSIPDRFSAQQFSDYHSELNMSSLELGDSALYFCASSPPRDHSNQPQHFGDGTRLSIL.

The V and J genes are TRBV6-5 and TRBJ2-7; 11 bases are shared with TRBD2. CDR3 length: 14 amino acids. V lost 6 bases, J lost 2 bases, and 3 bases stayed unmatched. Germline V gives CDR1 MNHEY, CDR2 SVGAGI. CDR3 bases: TGTGCCAGCAGCCGACTAGCGGGGCCCTACGAGCAGTACTTC. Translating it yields CASSRLAGPYEQYF.

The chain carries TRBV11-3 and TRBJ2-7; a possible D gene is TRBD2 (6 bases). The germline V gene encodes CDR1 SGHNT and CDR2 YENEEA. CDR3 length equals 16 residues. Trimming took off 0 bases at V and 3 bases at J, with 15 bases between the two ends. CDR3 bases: TGTGCCAGCAGCTTAGAGAGGGGACCGCGGGGCTACGAGCAGTACTTC. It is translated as CASSLERGPRGYEQYF.